The source of this TCR beta chain is a study of T cells in tuberculosis. Study details: Sequenced TCRs come from CD1B-GMM tetramer-binding T cells.

Assay: immunoSEQ multiplex PCR; the TCRdb copy retains only in-frame clones and omits some. The profile shows 30,000 to 35,000 clones, 91% of them singletons. The clonotype originates from a donor between 10 and 35 years old with latent tuberculosis or without tuberculosis infection. Sequenced sample: PBMCs.

CDR3 residues: CASSIVVHQTLHF. The CDR3, as DNA: TGTGCCAGTAGTATAGTCGTGCACCAGACCCTCCACTTT. The chain carries TRBV19 and TRBJ1-6; no firm D call. V shed 1 base and J shed 14 bases, with 12 bases lying between them. The CDR3 consists of 13 residues. Per germline, CDR1 LNHDA and CDR2 SQIVND (reference sequence).